This T cell receptor beta chain is drawn from a study of cytomegalovirus exposure and HLA in healthy donors. Whole-study results and caveats: Immune exposure was documented only through CMV serostatus. Usually a TCR sequence was rare, but some public TCRs were found in many donors.

The study ran its PCR with 60 Vbeta and 13 Jbeta primers. Repertoires were generated with immunoSEQ multiplex PCR, while TCRdb's copy carries only in-frame clones and drops some. Here the sample spans 200,000 to 250,000 clones, just over 75% being singletons. Although they were nominally healthy when sampled, donors likely had unrecorded immune exposures. Points on this clone: Antigen specificity is unknown.

This CDR3 region has 16 residues. Unmatched junction bases numbered 9, after V lost 2 bases and J lost 2 bases. Germline V gene lookup returns CDR1 MNHEY and CDR2 SMNVEV (reference sequence). The receptor was derived from a man younger than 35 in good health and CMV-seronegative. The V and J genes are TRBV27 and TRBJ2-7, with 7 bases fitting TRBD2. The sequenced sample was PBMCs. The DNA of the CDR3 is TGTGCCAGCAGTTTAGGGTATCCGGGGGGAGCCTACGAGCAGTACTTC. Protein product: CASSLGYPGGAYEQYF.